Reported below is one T cell receptor (beta chain). It lacks a known antigen. Within one base of it there is no much larger clone, and no base qualities were kept. This sample is drawn from a study of blood T cell repertoires in COVID-19 (dated by TCRdb to the early 2020s). About the full investigation: Collaborator samples came from the United States, Italy and Spain and covered acute and convalescent phases of COVID-19. A de-identified subject ID, COVID-19 status, age in years and sex were almost always included in the sample metadata. The dataset comprised deeply sampled blood TCRbeta repertoires from subjects exposed to, actively infected with, or recovered from COVID-19. Where available, HLA class I and class II types were taken from metadata supplied by the sample provider and were not determined by assay-based typing. The repertoires were made available in a free public database intended to serve as a resource for research on the immune response to SARS-CoV-2. The samples were drawn from two sources: the first 160 participants of the ongoing ImmuneRACE study, and 1,200 or so subjects contributed by 6 global collaborators. The prospective study material was composed of cDNA or gDNA derived from T cells, B-cell-depleted T cells, or PBMCs. The full study reports these points: The amount of clinical and demographic metadata varied by source and participant and was provided uncurated.

CDR1 and CDR2 were assigned from the germline V gene as SGHRS and YFSETQ. The CDR3 holds 14 amino acids from the cysteine to the phenylalanine. Only the CDR3 portion is preserved as DNA: 42 bases, with reading frame beginning at the first base. Trimming at the junction amounts to 0 bases on V and 2 bases on J, and the germline ends lie 8 bases apart. Collaborating institutions collected whole blood in K2EDTA tubes following their own protocols. For TCRbeta analysis, collaborator samples were shipped as frozen whole blood, as isolated PBMCs, or as DNA extracted from either sample type. TCRbeta CDR3 regions were amplified from genomic DNA by means of the immunoSEQ Assay, a bias-controlled multiplex PCR. As for the authors' bioinformatics: The number of nucleated cells in each sample was estimated from the amplification of reference gene primers within the assay. To quantify the absolute abundance of each unique TCRbeta CDR3 rearrangement, sequence reads were collapsed and filtered. Productive Simpson clonality was computed per sample as the square root of Simpson's diversity index over productive rearrangements. What TCRdb holds here is the immuneACCESS table cut down to in-frame rearrangements. Part of the clones is not present; checked against another copy, under half of the missing clones reflect an unresolved V gene, and the others are unexplained. The V and J calls and clone size are taken from that table; D and trimming were inferred from the DNA. The sample data list some 210,000 clones, and just under 85% of these were observed just once. 6.5% to 9% of the sample belongs to the ten largest clones.

The sequence was collected from a woman aged 50 to 65 with active or convalescent COVID-19. The chain joins TRBV5-1 to TRBJ2-5; no D gene call is confident. Material for sequencing was peripheral blood. The encoded CDR3 is CASSLAPGQETQYF. In nucleotides, the sequence is TGCGCCAGCAGCTTGGCCCCAGGACAAGAGACCCAGTACTTC.